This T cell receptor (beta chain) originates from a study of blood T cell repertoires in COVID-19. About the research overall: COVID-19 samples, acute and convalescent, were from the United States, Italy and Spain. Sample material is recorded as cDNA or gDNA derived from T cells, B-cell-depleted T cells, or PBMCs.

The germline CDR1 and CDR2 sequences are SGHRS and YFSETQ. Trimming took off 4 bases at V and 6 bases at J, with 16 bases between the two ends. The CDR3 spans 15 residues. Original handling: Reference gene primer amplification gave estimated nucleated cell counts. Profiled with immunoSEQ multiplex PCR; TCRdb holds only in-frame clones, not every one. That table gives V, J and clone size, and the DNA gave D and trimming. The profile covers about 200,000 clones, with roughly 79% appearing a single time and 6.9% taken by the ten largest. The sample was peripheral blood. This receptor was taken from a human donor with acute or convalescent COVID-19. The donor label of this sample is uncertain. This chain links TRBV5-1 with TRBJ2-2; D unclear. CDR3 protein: CASSPRPDGPGELFF. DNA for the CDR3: TGCGCCAGCAGCCCGCGGCCAGACGGCCCCGGGGAGCTGTTTTTT.